This TCR beta chain was recorded in a study of T cells in Graves' hyperthyroidism and ophthalmopathy. Study context: Peripheral blood collection took place at initial diagnosis, before any treatment.

With respect to this clonotype: Its cognate antigen is unknown.

What was amplified from RNA transcripts were TCR beta CDR3 regions. HTBI primers were employed in a first-round RT-PCR of the TCR CDR3. TCRdb reanalysed the multiplex PCR reads using MiXCR and keeps one entry per CDR3 protein. The sample has roughly 520,000 distinct CDR3 sequences, roughly a quarter seen once; the top ten hold 11%. The length of the CDR3 is 14 residues. V was cut by 0 bases and J by 8 bases, with 13 bases left in between. The V gene's germline CDR1 is MNHNS and CDR2 SASEGT. A Clinical Activity Score of at least 3, a NOSPECS grade of at least 4 and a duration under 3 months were recorded in the ophthalmopathy patients. Diagnoses were established using clinical symptoms, serum thyroxine and TRAb, thyroid ultrasound and orbital computed tomography. General study findings and limits: Expanded thyroid clonotypes (above 0.001) were mostly also found in blood.

The receptor's source is a woman in her twenties or thirties with Graves' ophthalmopathy. The sequenced material came from blood. This sequence joins TRBV6-1 and TRBJ1-2; D remains unclear. CDR3 in DNA: TGTGCCAGCAGTGAAGCCGCAGGCGATCGGGGCTACACCTTC. It codes for CASSEAAGDRGYTF.